These T cell receptor beta chains were read from a single sample in a study of PD-1 blockade in classical Hodgkin lymphoma. The method was immunoSEQ multiplex PCR; TCRdb's version includes in-frame clones alone and lacks a portion of them. Of 40,000 or so clones listed, about three quarters are singletons. Sequenced material: peripheral blood mononuclear cells (PBMCs), taken at baseline. Receptors originate from a human donor with classical Hodgkin lymphoma. Each CDR3 is given with its conserved first and last residue. Fields, in order: J gene, V gene, CDR3 protein.

TRBJ2-2 TRBV4-1 CASSHVSAGLAGGELFF
TRBJ2-7 TRBV5-6 CASSYRDRVHEQYF
TRBJ1-1 TRBV7-2 CASSPQGVTEAFF
TRBJ2-4 TRBV2 CASSGLAGLAKNIQYF
TRBJ2-7 TRBV4-3 CASSQGHRASYEQYF
TRBJ2-7 TRBV7-2 CASSLGAVDGGPYEQYF
TRBJ2-2 TRBV7-2 CASSLDRNLLGGELFF
TRBJ2-7 TRBV19 CASSIRQGSSYEQYF
TRBJ2-1 TRBV27 CASSFGLAGEQFF
TRBJ2-2 TRBV7-8 CASSPGLALAGELFF
TRBJ1-6 TRBV2 CASSDFSRGRSSPLHF
TRBJ2-5 TRBV19 CASSISGLQETQYF
TRBJ1-6 TRBV19 CASTATDNSPLHF
TRBJ2-2 TRBV2 CASAAGGDTGELFF
TRBJ2-1 TRBV11-2 CASSPSGNRNEQFF
TRBJ2-5 TRBV5-1 CASSLAQGNQETQYF
TRBJ2-3 TRBV10-1 CAVSPAGSDTQYF
TRBJ2-7 TRBV9 CASSGGGLSYEQYF
TRBJ2-3 TRBV7-8 CASSLVRFTDTQYF
TRBJ2-3 TRBV29-1 CSVEDLGNTDTQYF
TRBJ2-7 TRBV19 CASSPLAGNYEQYF
TRBJ2-2 TRBV5-1 CASSLAQGAAGELFF
TRBJ1-1 TRBV7-3 CASSQTGETEAFF
TRBJ1-1 TRBV7-9 CASSLRGEAFF
TRBJ2-2 TRBV4-1 CASSRGQGVTGELFF
TRBJ1-4 TRBV9 CASSVGRVQGMNEKLFF
TRBJ2-7 TRBV7-2 CASSSVRSGGDEQYF
TRBJ2-1 TRBV5-4 CASSLPDNEQFF
TRBJ2-7 TRBV6-6 CASTSAWGVDEQYF
TRBJ1-1 TRBV5-1 CASRDRNTEAFF
TRBJ1-4 TRBV11-2 CASSLRGATNEKLFF
TRBJ2-2 TRBV7-2 CASSLRGPDTGELFF
TRBJ2-7 TRBV9 CASSVGGQGGAEQYF
TRBJ1-4 TRBV2 CASSEAHTGGDEKLFF
TRBJ2-3 TRBV7-8 CASRNRQGLEDTQYF
TRBJ2-5 TRBV6-4 CASSYLTGSGETQYF
TRBJ2-5 TRBV7-9 CASSSQEIGTQYF
TRBJ2-3 TRBV29-1 CSVPRPGSQYF
TRBJ2-1 TRBV27 CASSFASGGPNEQFF
TRBJ1-4 TRBV4-3 CASSQEPNEKLFF
TRBJ1-2 TRBV19 CASSITGRHYYGYTF
TRBJ2-7 TRBV30 CAWSETVNRGEQYF
TRBJ1-2 TRBV9 CASSVNPGEGYTF
TRBJ2-2 TRBV5-1 CASLPGHNTGELFF
TRBJ1-1 TRBV27 CASRLGVNTEAFF
TRBJ1-1 TRBV5-4 CASSPFLNTEAFF
TRBJ1-1 TRBV11-2 CASRVEGTAEAFF
TRBJ1-4 TRBV5-1 CASSLGYRESNEKLFF
TRBJ2-1 TRBV5-1 CASSSGQPEQFF